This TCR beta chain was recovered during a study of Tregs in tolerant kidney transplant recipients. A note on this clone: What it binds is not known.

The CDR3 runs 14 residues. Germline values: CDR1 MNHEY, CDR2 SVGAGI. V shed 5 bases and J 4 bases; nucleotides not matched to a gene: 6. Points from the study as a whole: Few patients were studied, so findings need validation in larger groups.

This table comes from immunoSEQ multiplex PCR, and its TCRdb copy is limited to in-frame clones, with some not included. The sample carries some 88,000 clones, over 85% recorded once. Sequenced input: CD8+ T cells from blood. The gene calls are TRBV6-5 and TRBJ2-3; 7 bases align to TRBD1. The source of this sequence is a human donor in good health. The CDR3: CASSLRQGSDTQYF. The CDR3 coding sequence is TGTGCCAGCAGTCTCAGACAGGGTTCAGATACGCAGTATTTT.